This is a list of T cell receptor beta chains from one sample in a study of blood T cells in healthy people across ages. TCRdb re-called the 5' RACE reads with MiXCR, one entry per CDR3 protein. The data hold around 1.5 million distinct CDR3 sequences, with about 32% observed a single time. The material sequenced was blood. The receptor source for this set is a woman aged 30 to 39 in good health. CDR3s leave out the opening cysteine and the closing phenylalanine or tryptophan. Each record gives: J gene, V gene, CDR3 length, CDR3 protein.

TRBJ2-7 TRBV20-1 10 SARRGTGEQY
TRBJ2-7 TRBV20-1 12 SARASRRRDEQY
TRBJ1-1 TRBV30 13 AWSVTDQLSAEAF
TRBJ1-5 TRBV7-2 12 ASSPRMGNQPQH
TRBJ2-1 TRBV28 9 ASTNTGKEF
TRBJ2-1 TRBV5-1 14 ASSPQASGTYNEQF
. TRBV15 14 ATSSGTGKNSYEQY
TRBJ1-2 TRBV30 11 AWSVGQFYGYT
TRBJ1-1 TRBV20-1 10 SARAPHGEAF
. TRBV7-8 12 ASSLFGQAHEQY
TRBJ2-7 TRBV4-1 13 ASSQVRSPVYEQY
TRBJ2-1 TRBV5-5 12 ASSLQISGRAQF
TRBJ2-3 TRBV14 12 ASSQRTGTDTQY
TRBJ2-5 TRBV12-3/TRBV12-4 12 ASSSSAGAYAQY
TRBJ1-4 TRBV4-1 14 ASSQGGRATGEKLF
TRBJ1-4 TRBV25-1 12 ASSKQGYNEKLF
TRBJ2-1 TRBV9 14 ASSGGSSGTYNEQF
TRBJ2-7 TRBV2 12 ASGVQRGRNEQY
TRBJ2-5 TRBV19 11 ASSITWKETQY
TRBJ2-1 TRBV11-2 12 ASNADRGKDEQF
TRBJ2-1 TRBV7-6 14 ASSLRGPLSYNEQF
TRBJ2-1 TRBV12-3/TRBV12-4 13 ASSFSRNSYNEQF
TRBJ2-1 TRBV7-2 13 ALARTGAFWNEQF
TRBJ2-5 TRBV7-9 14 ASSLASGRGSETQY
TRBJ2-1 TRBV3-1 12 ASSRGTLIDEQF
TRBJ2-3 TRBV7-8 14 ASSLLGGLSTDTQY
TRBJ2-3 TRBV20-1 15 SARDGTSGSYADTQY
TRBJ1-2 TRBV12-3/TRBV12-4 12 ASSYRGLGYGYT
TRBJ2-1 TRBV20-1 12 SARTGVRYNEQF
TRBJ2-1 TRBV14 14 ASSVGGYLRYNEQF
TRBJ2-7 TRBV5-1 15 ASSLGAEGTATTKQY
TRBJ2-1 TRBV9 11 ASSGLVENEQF
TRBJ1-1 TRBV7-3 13 ASSLTGHTNTEAF
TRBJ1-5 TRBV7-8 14 ANSLAGGYSNQPQH
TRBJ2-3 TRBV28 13 ASSPSGRTLDTQY
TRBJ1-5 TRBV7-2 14 ASSLAFGQGNQPQH
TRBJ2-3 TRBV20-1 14 SARDPKLGGTDTQY
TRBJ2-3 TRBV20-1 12 SAPGAGHTDTQY
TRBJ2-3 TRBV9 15 ASSPTGLAGLTDTQY
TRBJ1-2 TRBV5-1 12 ASSLGTADYGYT
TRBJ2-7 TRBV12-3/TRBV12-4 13 ASSLGSGRVDEQY
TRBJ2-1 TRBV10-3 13 AIRVLAGEGNEQF
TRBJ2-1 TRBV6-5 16 ASSYDNILAGEHNEQF
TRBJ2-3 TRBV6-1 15 ASSPYPRGVGTDTQY
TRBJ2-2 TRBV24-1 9 ATSGGGELF
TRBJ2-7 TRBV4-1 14 ASSQDWGGYSYEQY
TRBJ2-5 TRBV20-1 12 SAREGEGGETQY
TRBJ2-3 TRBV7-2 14 ASSLAGGSITDTQY
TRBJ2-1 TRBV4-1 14 ASSQRGSGGRNEQF
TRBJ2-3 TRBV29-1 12 SVRGRLARDTQY
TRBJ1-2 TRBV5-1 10 ASSTGQTGYT
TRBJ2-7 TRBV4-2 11 ASSPEVGAEQY
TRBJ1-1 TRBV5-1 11 ASSVNSRTEAF
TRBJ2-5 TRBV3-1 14 ASSQGGIRVQETQY
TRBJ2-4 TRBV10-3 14 AISERQSLAKNIQY